Within the sample, the clone carrying this T cell receptor (beta chain) is medium-sized. The antigen is unknown. After constant-region reverse-primer amplification, full-length variable regions underwent semi-nested PCR with Nested Universal Primer A. TCRdb reprocessed the 5' RACE reads with MiXCR, giving one entry per CDR3 protein. The repertoire holds under 60,000 distinct CDR3 sequences, with roughly 28% as singletons. Looked up from germline, CDR1 is MGHRA and CDR2 is YSYEKL. V lost 3 bases and J 0 bases, leaving 5 bases between the germline ends. The CDR3 consists of 13 residues. Findings and limits, study-wide: Greatest tumor Treg TCR overlap was with tumor naive CD4+ cells.

Sequences were obtained from naive CD4+ T cells sorted from blood. The subset is: naive CD4+ T cells, CD4+CD45RA+CD25-. The chain recombines TRBV4-1 with TRBJ1-1; D gene unclear. The TCR comes from a female donor with breast cancer. CDR3 residues: CASSHPLNTEAFF. As DNA, the CDR3 is TGCGCCAGCAGCCACCCTTTGAACACTGAAGCTTTCTTT.